What follows are 21 T cell receptor beta chains derived from one specimen sequenced in a study of blood T cell repertoires in COVID-19. Sequencing used immunoSEQ multiplex PCR; TCRdb keeps in-frame clones, though not all of them. The sample has 95,000 to 110,000 clones; around 87% are singletons. Sequenced material: peripheral blood. The receptor set was obtained from a man in his fifties or sixties with acute or convalescent COVID-19.

The genes are TRBV2 and TRBJ2-2; D may be TRBD2 (6 bases). Germline V lookup: CDR1 SNHLY, CDR2 FYNNEI. This CDR3 region has 13 residues. Trimming removed 10 bases at V and 1 base at J, with 10 bases between. The CDR3 nucleotides read TGTGCCACATTGGGAGGGAACACCGGGGAGCTGTTTTTT. It encodes CATLGGNTGELFF. Together with reference TRBV2 and TRBJ2-2, the CDR3 gives the full variable domain: EPEVTQTPSHQVTQMGQEVILRCVPISNHLYFYWYRQILGQKVEFLVSFYNNEISEKSEIFDDQFSVERPDGSNFTLKIRSTKLEDSAMYFCATLGGNTGELFFGEGSRLTVL.

This clone has just a few counts. The chain carries TRBV5-5 and TRBJ2-7; 8 positions agree with TRBD2. V shed 5 bases and J 5 bases; nucleotides not matched to a gene: 9. The CDR3 is made up of 14 amino acids. CDR1 and CDR2 (germline): SGHKS, YYEKEE (reference sequence). The CDR3 here is CASRLAGGSHEQYF. DNA for the CDR3: TGTGCCAGCAGGCTGGCGGGAGGATCCCACGAGCAGTACTTC.

Only a few counts were recorded for this clone. This chain connects TRBV28 to TRBJ1-5, with 7 bases identical to TRBD1. This CDR3 is built from 16 residues. The V and J ends lost 6 bases and 1 base, in that order; junction bases with no gene match: 9. From germline, CDR1 is MDHEN and CDR2 SYDVKM. The CDR3 region has the DNA TGTGCCAGCAGACGCGGACAGGAAAGAAGCAATCAGCCCCAGCATTTT. Protein product: CASRRGQERSNQPQHF.

V and J are TRBV11-3 and TRBJ1-4, with D tentatively TRBD1 (6 bases). Germline CDR1 reads SGHNT; CDR2 reads YENEEA. This CDR3 contains 13 residues. V lost 7 bases and J lost 7, with 13 bases in between. The CDR3 spells CASTQQGGEKLFF. The CDR3 nucleotides read TGTGCCAGCACTCAACAGGGTGGTGAAAAACTGTTTTTT.

The V call is TRBV5-1, the J call TRBJ2-3; D is uncertain. The CDR3 consists of 15 residues. V shed 0 bases and J shed 6 bases, with 14 bases lying between them. CDR1 SGHRS and CDR2 YFSETQ come from the germline V gene. This CDR3 reads CASSLDGRHSDTQYF. In nucleotides, the CDR3 is TGCGCCAGCAGCTTGGACGGCAGGCATTCGGATACGCAGTATTTT.

The chain links TRBV15 to TRBJ1-5; 7 bases fit TRBD1. CDR3 length equals 14 residues. Unmatched junction bases numbered 2, after V lost 1 base and J lost 5 bases. Germline loops: CDR1 LNHNV, CDR2 YYDKDF (reference sequence). CDR3 loop: CATSRGQGDQPQHF. The CDR3 region has the DNA TGTGCCACCAGCAGAGGTCAGGGGGATCAGCCCCAGCATTTT.

The rearrangement links TRBV7-2 to TRBJ2-1; 11 bases match TRBD2. This CDR3 contains 14 residues. The trim removed 6 bases at V and 4 bases at J, leaving 2 bases unmatched. The germline gives CDR1 SGHTA, CDR2 FQGNSA. CDR3 in DNA: TGTGCCAGCAGACTAGCGGGGGCTTACAATGAGCAGTTCTTC. It encodes CASRLAGAYNEQFF.

This clone was observed a single time. The chain couples TRBV7-2 to TRBJ2-7; 7 positions match TRBD2. The V segment lost 4 bases and the J segment 5 bases; nucleotides outside the gene matches: 8. Per the germline V gene, CDR1 is SGHTA and CDR2 is FQGNSA. This CDR3 has 14 residues. The CDR3 region has the DNA TGTGCCAGCAGCTCCCCCGGGAGGCTCCACGAGCAGTACTTC. Translating gives CASSSPGRLHEQYF.

V is TRBV10-3 and J is TRBJ2-5; D gene ambiguous. The CDR3 extends over 16 amino acids. V dropped 0 bases and J dropped 2 bases, with 13 bases sitting between them. The germline V gene has CDR1 ENHRY and CDR2 SYGVKD. The CDR3 region is CAISESRASRQETQYF. The DNA for the CDR3 is TGTGCCATCAGTGAGTCGCGAGCGTCTAGACAAGAGACCCAGTACTTC.

J is TRBJ2-6 and V is TRBV6-8; 8 nucleotides match TRBD1. Germline lookup yields CDR1 MNHGY and CDR2 SAAAGT. This CDR3 spans 17 amino acids. The J segment lost 0 bases and the V segment lost 2 bases, leaving 3 bases of the junction unmatched. In DNA form, the CDR3 reads TGTGCCAGCAGTTACCCAGGGGGCTACTCTGGGGCCAACGTCCTGACTTTC. The encoded protein is CASSYPGGYSGANVLTF.

This chain joins TRBV5-1 and TRBJ2-5; D is perhaps TRBD2 (6 bases). Germline V CDR1 and CDR2: SGHRS, YFSETQ. This CDR3 spans 16 amino acids. Trimming took 0 bases from V and 4 from J, leaving 16 bases between them. CDR3 DNA sequence: TGCGCCAGCAGCTTGGATGGGGTGGGAGGAACAGAGACCCAGTACTTC. It is translated as CASSLDGVGGTETQYF.

This chain uses TRBV6-2 or TRBV6-3 with TRBJ2-7; no reliable D call. Germline V CDR1 and CDR2: MNHEY, SVGEGT. V was pared by 3 bases and J by 0 bases, with 6 bases between. The CDR3 is 13 residues long. The CDR3 loop reads CASSYTSSYEQYF. For the CDR3, the DNA is TGTGCCAGCAGTTATACCAGCTCCTACGAGCAGTACTTC.

V and J are TRBV10-1 and TRBJ1-1, with a possible D match to TRBD1 (5 bases). Germline CDR1 WNHNN, CDR2 SYGVQD (reference sequence). The CDR3 length is 13 residues. V lost 0 bases and J lost 8, with 10 bases in between. The CDR3 protein is CASSESPGQEAFF. CDR3 bases: TGCGCCAGCAGTGAGTCGCCCGGACAAGAAGCTTTCTTT.

The chain is built from TRBV25-1 and TRBJ2-7; TRBD1 matches 8 bases. V gave up 6 bases and J gave up 5 bases; unmatched junction bases: 6. This CDR3 contains 13 residues. Germline-derived CDR1 and CDR2 are MGHDK and SYGVNS. The CDR3 DNA follows: TGTGCCAGCAGGGACAGGGAGGTCCACGAGCAGTACTTC. Amino acid sequence: CASRDREVHEQYF.

There are a few counts of this clone. V usage is TRBV2 and J usage is TRBJ2-7, with D maybe TRBD2 (6 bases). Germline assignment: CDR1 SNHLY and CDR2 FYNNEI. Trimming shortened V by 4 bases and J by 6 bases, and 13 bases separated the two germline ends. The CDR3 has 13 residues. The CDR3: CASSARPGGEQYF. The CDR3 coding sequence is TGTGCCAGCAGTGCACGACCCGGGGGCGAGCAGTACTTC.

The CDR3 loop reads CASSEAGQGYEQYF. The DNA of the CDR3 is TGTGCCAGCAGTGAGGCGGGACAGGGGTACGAGCAGTACTTC. This rearrangement joins TRBV6-1 to TRBJ2-7, with TRBD1 matching 10 bases. The CDR3 loop spans 14 amino acids. CDR1 and CDR2 from the germline V gene are MNHNS and SASEGT. The V and J ends lost 3 bases and 4 bases, in that order; junction bases with no gene match: 3.

This chain uses TRBV5-5 with TRBJ2-1, with TRBD2 identical over 14 bases. CDR1 is SGHKS, CDR2 YYEKEE, per germline (reference sequence). V shed 4 bases, J shed 9 bases, and the junction held 6 bases outside the gene matches. This CDR3 has 15 amino acids. In DNA form, the CDR3 reads TGTGCCAGCAGCAGACTAGCGGGAGGGCCGAGTGAGCAGTTCTTC. It yields the protein CASSRLAGGPSEQFF.

The rearrangement joins TRBV5-1 to TRBJ1-1; TRBD1 is a possible D gene (5 bases). Germline-derived CDR1 and CDR2 are SGHRS and YFSETQ. V was trimmed by 3 bases and J by 2 bases, leaving 17 bases between them. This CDR3 is 16 amino acids long. CDR3: CASSWQGVGPNTEAFF. The CDR3, as DNA: TGCGCCAGCAGCTGGCAGGGTGTCGGGCCTAACACTGAAGCTTTCTTT.

The chain combines TRBV18 with TRBJ2-1; 13 bases match TRBD2. CDR1 and CDR2 (germline): KGHSH, LQKENI. Trimming took 2 bases from V and 9 from J; bases not matched to a gene: 7. The CDR3 extends over 16 amino acids. Here the CDR3 DNA reads TGTGCCAGCTCACCAGGGACTAGCGGGACCTGGGGTGAGCAGTTCTTC. Its protein product is CASSPGTSGTWGEQFF.

V is TRBV7-9 and J is TRBJ2-3; 7 nucleotides align to TRBD2. Per the germline V gene, CDR1 is SEHNR and CDR2 is FQNEAQ (reference sequence). V shed 5 bases, J shed 8 bases, and the junction held 10 bases outside the gene matches. The CDR3 extends over 14 amino acids. The CDR3 DNA sequence: TGTGCCAGCAGCCTCTGGGGAGGGTTGGGTACGCAGTATTTT. Its translation is CASSLWGGLGTQYF.

The chain carries TRBV5-1 and TRBJ2-1; TRBD1 matches at 8 bases. Trimming cost V 2 bases and J 5 bases; bases outside gene matches: 6. CDR3 length: 15 residues. Germline loops: CDR1 SGHRS, CDR2 YFSETQ. The chain's CDR3 is CASSLGQGAHNEQFF. The CDR3 DNA follows: TGCGCCAGCAGCTTAGGGCAGGGGGCCCACAATGAGCAGTTCTTC.